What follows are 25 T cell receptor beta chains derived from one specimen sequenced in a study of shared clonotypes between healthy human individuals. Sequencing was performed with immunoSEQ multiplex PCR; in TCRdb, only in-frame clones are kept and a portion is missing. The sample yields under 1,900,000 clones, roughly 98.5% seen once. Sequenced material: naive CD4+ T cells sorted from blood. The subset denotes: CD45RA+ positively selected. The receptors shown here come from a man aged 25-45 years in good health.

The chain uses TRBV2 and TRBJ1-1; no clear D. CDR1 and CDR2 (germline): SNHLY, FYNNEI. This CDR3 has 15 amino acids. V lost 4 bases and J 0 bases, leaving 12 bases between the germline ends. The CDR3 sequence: CASSVWQIMNTEAFF. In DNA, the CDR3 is TGTGCCAGCAGTGTTTGGCAGATAATGAACACTGAAGCTTTCTTT.

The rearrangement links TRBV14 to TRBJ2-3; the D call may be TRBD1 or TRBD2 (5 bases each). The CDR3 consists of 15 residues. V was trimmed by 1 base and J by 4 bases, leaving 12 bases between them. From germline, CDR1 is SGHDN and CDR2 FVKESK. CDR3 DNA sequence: TGTGCCAGCAGCCAAGTACGAGGGGTGGCAGATACGCAGTATTTT. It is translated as CASSQVRGVADTQYF. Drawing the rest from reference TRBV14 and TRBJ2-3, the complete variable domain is EAGVTQFPSHSVIEKGQTVTLRCDPISGHDNLYWYRRVMGKEIKFLLHFVKESKQDESGMPNNRFLAERTGGTYSTLKVQPAELEDSGVYFCASSQVRGVADTQYFGPGTRLTVL.

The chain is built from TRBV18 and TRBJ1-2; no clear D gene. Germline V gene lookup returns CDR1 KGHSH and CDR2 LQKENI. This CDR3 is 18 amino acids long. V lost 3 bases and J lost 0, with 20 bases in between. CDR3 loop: CASSPGFGSLGTNYGYTF. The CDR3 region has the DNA TGTGCCAGCTCACCGGGATTCGGTAGCCTCGGAACTAACTATGGCTACACCTTC.

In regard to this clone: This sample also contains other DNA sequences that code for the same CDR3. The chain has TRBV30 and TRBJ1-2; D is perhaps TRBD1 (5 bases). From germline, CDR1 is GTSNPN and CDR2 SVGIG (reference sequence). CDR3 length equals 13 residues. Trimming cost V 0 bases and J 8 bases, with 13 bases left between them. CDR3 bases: TGTGCCTGGAGTGTTCTTCAGGGCGGCGGCTACACCTTC. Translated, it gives CAWSVLQGGGYTF.

In DNA form, the CDR3 reads TGTGCCACCAGCAAAATAGCGGTGGAGACCCAGTACTTC. This codes for CATSKIAVETQYF. The chain has TRBV15 and TRBJ2-5, with D maybe TRBD2 (6 bases). V was shortened by 4 bases and J by 5 bases, with 11 bases between the two germline ends. Germline V gene sequence: CDR1 LNHNV, CDR2 YYDKDF (reference sequence). This CDR3 region has 13 residues.

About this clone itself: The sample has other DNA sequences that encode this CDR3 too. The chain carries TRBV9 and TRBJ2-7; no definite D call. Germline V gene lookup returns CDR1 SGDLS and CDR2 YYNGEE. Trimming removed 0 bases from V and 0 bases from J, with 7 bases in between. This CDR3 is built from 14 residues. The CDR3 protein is CASSVDGSSYEQYF. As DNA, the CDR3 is TGTGCCAGCAGCGTAGATGGTAGCTCCTACGAGCAGTACTTC. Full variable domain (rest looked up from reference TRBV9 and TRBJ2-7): DSGVTQTPKHLITATGQRVTLRCSPRSGDLSVYWYQQSLDQGLQFLIQYYNGEERAKGNILERFSAQQFPDLHSELNLSSLELGDSALYFCASSVDGSSYEQYFGPGTRLTVT.

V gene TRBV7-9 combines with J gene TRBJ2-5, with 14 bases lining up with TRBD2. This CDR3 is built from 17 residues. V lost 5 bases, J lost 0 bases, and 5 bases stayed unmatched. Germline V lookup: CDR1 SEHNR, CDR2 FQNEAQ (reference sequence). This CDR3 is CASSGRTSGRNQETQYF. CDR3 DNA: TGTGCCAGCAGCGGGCGGACTAGCGGGAGGAACCAAGAGACCCAGTACTTC.

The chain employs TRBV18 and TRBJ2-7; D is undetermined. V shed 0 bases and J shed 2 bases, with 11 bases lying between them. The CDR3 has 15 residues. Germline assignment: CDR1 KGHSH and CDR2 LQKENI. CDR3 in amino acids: CASSPPWGKAYEQYF. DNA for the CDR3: TGTGCCAGCTCACCACCATGGGGAAAAGCCTACGAGCAGTACTTC.

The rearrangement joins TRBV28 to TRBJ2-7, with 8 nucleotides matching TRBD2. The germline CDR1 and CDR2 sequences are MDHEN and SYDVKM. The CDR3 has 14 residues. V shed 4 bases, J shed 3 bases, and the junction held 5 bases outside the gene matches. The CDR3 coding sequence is TGTGCCAGCAGTTGGAGCGGGAGTCGCTACGAGCAGTACTTC. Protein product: CASSWSGSRYEQYF.

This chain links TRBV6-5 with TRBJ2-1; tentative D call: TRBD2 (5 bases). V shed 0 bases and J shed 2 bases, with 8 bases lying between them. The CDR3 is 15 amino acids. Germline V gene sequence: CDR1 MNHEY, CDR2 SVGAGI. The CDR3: CASSYSGVPYNEQFF. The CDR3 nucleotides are TGTGCCAGCAGTTACTCGGGAGTGCCCTACAATGAGCAGTTCTTC.

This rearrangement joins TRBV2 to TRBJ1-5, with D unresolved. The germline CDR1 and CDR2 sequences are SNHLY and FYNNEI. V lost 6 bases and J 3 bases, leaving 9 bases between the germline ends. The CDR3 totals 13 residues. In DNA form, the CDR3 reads TGTGCCAGCAGCCGGGAAGTCAATCAGCCCCAGCATTTT. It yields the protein CASSREVNQPQHF.

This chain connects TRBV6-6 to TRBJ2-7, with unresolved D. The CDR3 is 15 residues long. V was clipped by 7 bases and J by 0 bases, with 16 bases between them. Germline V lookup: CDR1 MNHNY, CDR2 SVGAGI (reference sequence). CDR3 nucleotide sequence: TGTGCCAGCACCCTCAGACCCGGACCCTCCTACGAGCAGTACTTC. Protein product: CASTLRPGPSYEQYF.

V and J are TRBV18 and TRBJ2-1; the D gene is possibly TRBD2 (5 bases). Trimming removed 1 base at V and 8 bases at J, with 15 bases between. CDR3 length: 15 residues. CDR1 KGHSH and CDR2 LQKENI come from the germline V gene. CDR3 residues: CASSPLRDWSDEQFF. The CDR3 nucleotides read TGTGCCAGCTCACCACTGAGGGATTGGTCCGATGAGCAGTTCTTC.

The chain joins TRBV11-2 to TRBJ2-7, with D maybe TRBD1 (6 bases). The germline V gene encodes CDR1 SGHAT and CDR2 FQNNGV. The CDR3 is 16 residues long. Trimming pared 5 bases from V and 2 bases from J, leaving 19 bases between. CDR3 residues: CASSTQMTGLAYEQYF. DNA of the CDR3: TGTGCCAGCAGCACCCAGATGACAGGACTTGCCTACGAGCAGTACTTC. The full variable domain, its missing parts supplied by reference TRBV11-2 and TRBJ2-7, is EAGVAQSPRYKIIEKRQSVAFWCNPISGHATLYWYQQILGQGPKLLIQFQNNGVVDDSQLPKDRFSAERLKGVDSTLKIQPAKLEDSAVYLCASSTQMTGLAYEQYFGPGTRLTVT.

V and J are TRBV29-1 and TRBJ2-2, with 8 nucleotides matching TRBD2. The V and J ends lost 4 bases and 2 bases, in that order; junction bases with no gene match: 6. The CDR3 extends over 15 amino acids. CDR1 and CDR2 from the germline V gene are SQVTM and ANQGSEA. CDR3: CSVAMTSVNTGELFF. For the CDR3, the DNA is TGCAGCGTTGCTATGACTAGCGTCAACACCGGGGAGCTGTTTTTT.

This chain's CDR3 is CASSFGGRPGSNQPQHF. In nucleotides, the CDR3 is TGTGCCAGCAGCTTTGGGGGAAGGCCAGGTAGCAATCAGCCCCAGCATTTT. The V and J genes are TRBV11-2 and TRBJ1-5; D is possibly TRBD1 (5 bases). The CDR3 length is 17 residues. Looked up from germline, CDR1 is SGHAT and CDR2 is FQNNGV. V lost 3 bases and J 0 bases, leaving 15 bases between the germline ends.

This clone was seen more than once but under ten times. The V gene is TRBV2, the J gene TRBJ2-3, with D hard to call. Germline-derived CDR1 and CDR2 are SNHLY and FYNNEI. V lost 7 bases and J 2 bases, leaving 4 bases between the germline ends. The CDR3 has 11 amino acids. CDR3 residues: CASTDTDTQYF. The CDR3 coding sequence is TGTGCCAGCACTGACACAGATACGCAGTATTTT.

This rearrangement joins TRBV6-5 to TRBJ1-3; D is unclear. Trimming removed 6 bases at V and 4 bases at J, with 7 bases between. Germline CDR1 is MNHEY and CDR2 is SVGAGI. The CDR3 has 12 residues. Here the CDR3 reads CASRQGGNTIYF. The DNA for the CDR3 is TGTGCCAGCAGACAAGGGGGAAACACCATATATTTT.

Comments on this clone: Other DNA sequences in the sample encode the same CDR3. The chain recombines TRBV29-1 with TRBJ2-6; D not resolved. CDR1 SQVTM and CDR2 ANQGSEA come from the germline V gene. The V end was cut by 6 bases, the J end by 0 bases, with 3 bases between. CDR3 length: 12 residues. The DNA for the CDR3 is TGCAGCGTGAGCTCTGGGGCCAACGTCCTGACTTTC. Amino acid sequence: CSVSSGANVLTF.

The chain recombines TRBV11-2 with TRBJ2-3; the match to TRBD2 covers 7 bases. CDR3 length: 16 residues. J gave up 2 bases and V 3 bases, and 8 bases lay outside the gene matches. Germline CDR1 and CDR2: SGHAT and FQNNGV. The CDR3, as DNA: TGTGCCAGCAGCTTTCTCCCAGCGGGGAACACAGATACGCAGTATTTT. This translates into CASSFLPAGNTDTQYF.

The CDR3 reads CASTFQQRAYEQYF. CDR3 nucleotide sequence: TGTGCCAGCACCTTCCAACAGAGAGCCTACGAGCAGTACTTC. The chain uses TRBV2 and TRBJ2-7, with no clear D. The CDR3 contains 14 residues. Germline lookup yields CDR1 SNHLY and CDR2 FYNNEI. The germline V and J ends were trimmed by 7 bases and 2 bases, with 15 bases remaining between them. The variable domain in full, completed from reference TRBV2 and TRBJ2-7, reads EPEVTQTPSHQVTQMGQEVILRCVPISNHLYFYWYRQILGQKVEFLVSFYNNEISEKSEIFDDQFSVERPDGSNFTLKIRSTKLEDSAMYFCASTFQQRAYEQYFGPGTRLTVT.

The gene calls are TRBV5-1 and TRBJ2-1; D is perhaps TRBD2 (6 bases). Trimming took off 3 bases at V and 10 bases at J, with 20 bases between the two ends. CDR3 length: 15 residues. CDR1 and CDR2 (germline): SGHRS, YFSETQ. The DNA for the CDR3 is TGCGCCAGCAGCTCTAGCGCGGGATTCGCGAGGGAGCAGTTCTTC. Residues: CASSSSAGFAREQFF.

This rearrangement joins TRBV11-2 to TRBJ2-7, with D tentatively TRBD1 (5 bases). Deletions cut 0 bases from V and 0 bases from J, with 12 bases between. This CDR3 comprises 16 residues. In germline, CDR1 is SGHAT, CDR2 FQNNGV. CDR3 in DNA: TGTGCCAGCAGCTTAGATCGGACACCATTCTCCTACGAGCAGTACTTC. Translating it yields CASSLDRTPFSYEQYF.

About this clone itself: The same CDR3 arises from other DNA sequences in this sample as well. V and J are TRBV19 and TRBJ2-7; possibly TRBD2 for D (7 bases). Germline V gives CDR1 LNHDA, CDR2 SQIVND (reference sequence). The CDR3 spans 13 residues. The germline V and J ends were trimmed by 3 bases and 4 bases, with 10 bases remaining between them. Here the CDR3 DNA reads TGTGCCAGTAGTATTGCGGGGGCGTACGAGCAGTACTTC. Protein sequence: CASSIAGAYEQYF. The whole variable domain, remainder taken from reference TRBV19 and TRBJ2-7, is DGGITQSPKYLFRKEGQNVTLSCEQNLNHDAMYWYRQDPGQGLRLIYYSQIVNDFQKGDIAEGYSVSREKKESFPLTVTSAQKNPTAFYLCASSIAGAYEQYFGPGTRLTVT.

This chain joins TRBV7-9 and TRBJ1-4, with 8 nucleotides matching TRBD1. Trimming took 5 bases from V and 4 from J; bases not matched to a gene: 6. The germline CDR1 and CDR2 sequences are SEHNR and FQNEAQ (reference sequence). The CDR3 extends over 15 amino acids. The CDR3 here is CASSPTGAYNEKLFF. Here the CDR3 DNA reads TGTGCCAGCAGCCCGACAGGGGCGTATAATGAAAAACTGTTTTTT.